The clone carrying this T cell receptor (beta chain) showed up just a few times. One end of the junction fails to match germline, which may point to a read error. Per germline, CDR1 SGHTA and CDR2 FQGTGA. The length of the CDR3 is 19 residues. Using its own MiXCR run on the reads, TCRdb lists one record per CDR3 protein. The sample consists of approximately 97,000 distinct CDR3 sequences, around a third of them appearing once. This sample was included in a study of type 1 regulatory T cells. The origin of this receptor is a human donor in good health. The V call is TRBV7-3, the J call TRBJ2-1; 9 positions agree with TRBD2. The material sequenced was CD4+ T cells, either the whole sample or a sorted fraction (not recorded which). CDR3 protein: CASSPPSGKNGRLYTEQFF. The DNA for the CDR3 is TGTGCCAGCAGCCCACCTAGCGGGAAAAACGGCCGGCTGTACACTGAGCAGTTCTTC.